This TCR beta chain was observed in a study of PD-1 blockade in classical Hodgkin lymphoma. Study information: Nivolumab dosing for patients was 3 mg/kg, administered intravenously every 2 weeks.

Turning to this clone: Its matching antigen is unknown.

The table came from immunoSEQ multiplex PCR; TCRdb's copy has only in-frame clones and leaves some out. This table has 65,000 to 95,000 clones, 89% appearing once. General observations from the study: Patients were excluded if nivolumab began under 1 year after ASCT (the autologous transplant). Whereas CD4+ TCR diversity had risen significantly by C4D1, CD8+ TCR diversity had not. Newly diagnosed patients reportedly had lower baseline TCR diversity than healthy donors.

Each patient's relapse followed autologous stem cell transplantation, and brentuximab vedotin exposure varied. This TCR came from a human donor with classical Hodgkin lymphoma. The sequencing here drew on peripheral blood mononuclear cells (PBMCs), taken at baseline.

This CDR3 reads CASSSHQVGRGTEAFF. DNA for the CDR3: TGTGCCAGCAGCTCCCACCAAGTAGGGAGGGGCACTGAAGCTTTCTTT. V and J are TRBV7-2 and TRBJ1-1, with D perhaps TRBD1 (5 bases). V lost 4 bases, J lost 4 bases, and 19 bases lay in between. CDR1 and CDR2 (germline): SGHTA, FQGNSA. The CDR3 length is 16 residues.